The present T cell receptor (beta chain) was sequenced within a study of cytomegalovirus exposure and HLA in healthy donors. Study-wide results and caveats: Most subjects' HLA-A and HLA-B alleles were reportedly predicted from TCR beta sequences.

The J segment lost 6 bases and the V segment lost 1 base, leaving 3 bases of the junction unmatched. Germline V gives CDR1 SGHTA, CDR2 FQGTGA. CDR3 length: 15 residues. The study ran its PCR with 60 Vbeta and 13 Jbeta primers. Sequencing used immunoSEQ multiplex PCR; TCRdb keeps in-frame clones, though not all of them. The sample holds around 190,000 clones, 75% to 90% seen once. As concerns this clone: What it recognizes is unknown.

The V call is TRBV7-3, the J call TRBJ2-1; 10 bases are shared with TRBD2. This TCR was sampled from a young woman in good health and CMV-seronegative. The source material was PBMCs. CDR3 nucleotides: TGTGCCAGCAGCTTAAGGACTAGCGGTACCAATGAGCAGTTCTTC. It specifies CASSLRTSGTNEQFF. Filled out from reference TRBV7-3 and TRBJ2-1, the complete variable domain reads GAGVSQTPSNKVTEKGKYVELRCDPISGHTALYWYRQSLGQGPEFLIYFQGTGAADDSGLPNDRFFAVRPEGSVSTLKIQRTERGDSAVYLCASSLRTSGTNEQFFGPGTRLTVL.